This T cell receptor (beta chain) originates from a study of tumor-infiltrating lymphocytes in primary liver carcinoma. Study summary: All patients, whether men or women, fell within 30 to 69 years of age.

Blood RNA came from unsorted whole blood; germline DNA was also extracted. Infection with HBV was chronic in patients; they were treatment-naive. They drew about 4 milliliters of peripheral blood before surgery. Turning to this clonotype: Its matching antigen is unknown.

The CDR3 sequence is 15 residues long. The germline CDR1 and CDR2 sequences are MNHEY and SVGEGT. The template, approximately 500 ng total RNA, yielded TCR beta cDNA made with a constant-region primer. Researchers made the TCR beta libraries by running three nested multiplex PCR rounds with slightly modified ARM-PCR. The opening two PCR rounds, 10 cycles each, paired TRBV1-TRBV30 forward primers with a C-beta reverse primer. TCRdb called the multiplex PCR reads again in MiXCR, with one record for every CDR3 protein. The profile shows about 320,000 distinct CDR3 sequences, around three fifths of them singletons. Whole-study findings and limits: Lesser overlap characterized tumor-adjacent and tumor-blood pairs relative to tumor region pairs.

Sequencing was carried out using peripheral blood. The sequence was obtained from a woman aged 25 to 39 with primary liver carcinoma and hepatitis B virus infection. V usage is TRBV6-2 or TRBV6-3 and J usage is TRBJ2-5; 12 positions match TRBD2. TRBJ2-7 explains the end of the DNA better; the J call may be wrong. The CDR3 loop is CASCSPTSGGYEQYF. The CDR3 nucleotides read TGTGCCAGCTGTTCCCCGACTAGCGGGGGCTACGAGCAGTACTTC.